This T cell receptor (beta chain) was sequenced for a study of cytomegalovirus exposure and HLA in healthy donors. Whole-study results and caveats: Specificity of a few CMV-associated chains for CMV antigens was verified in vitro. Reportedly, TCR beta sequences accurately predicted HLA-A and HLA-B alleles in most subjects. Sequencing probably produced one cluster of sequence variants that were highly shared. There were some 150 TCR beta chains listed as cytomegalovirus-associated.

About this clone itself: The antigen is unknown.

CDR3 length equals 16 residues. CDR1 and CDR2 (germline): SGHDT, YYEEEE. Trimming left V 3 bases short and J 2 bases short, with 12 bases between. Primers: 60 Vbeta forward and 13 Jbeta reverse. Some clones are missing from TCRdb's copy, which holds only in-frame ones; the method was immunoSEQ multiplex PCR. Here the sample spans under 200,000 clones, around 80% being singletons. The TCR was taken from a male donor in good health and CMV-seronegative. Sequenced sample: PBMCs. This sequence joins TRBV5-6 and TRBJ2-6; D possibly corresponds to TRBD2 (5 bases). The CDR3 DNA is TGTGCCAGCAGCTCCAAAGTGGGAGCTGGGGCCAACGTCCTGACTTTC. It translates to CASSSKVGAGANVLTF.